One sample yielded the 24 T cell receptor beta chains listed below, sequenced in a study of blood T cell repertoires in COVID-19. Sequenced by immunoSEQ multiplex PCR; TCRdb stores in-frame clones only, minus some. The data show approximately 150,000 clones, roughly 77% seen once. Sequencing input: peripheral blood. The receptors come from a human donor in a cohort sampled during active COVID-19.

The chain links TRBV12-5 to TRBJ2-1, with D perhaps TRBD2 (7 bases). The CDR3 has 14 amino acids. The germline V gene has CDR1 LGHNT and CDR2 FRNRAP. Trimming took off 5 bases at V and 12 bases at J, with 20 bases between the two ends. The CDR3 DNA sequence: TGTGCTAGTGGTCCGGGGGGCGGGATCTTGGGGCAGTTCTTC. It is translated as CASGPGGGILGQFF. Supplemented by reference TRBV12-5 and TRBJ2-1, the full variable domain reads DARVTQTPRHKVTEMGQEVTMRCQPILGHNTVFWYRQTMMQGLELLAYFRNRAPLDDSGMPKDRFSAEMPDATLATLKIQPSEPRDSAVYFCASGPGGGILGQFFGPGTRLTVL.

This clone has just one count. The chain combines TRBV27 with TRBJ1-2; the match to TRBD1 covers 8 bases. The V segment lost 2 bases and the J segment 8 bases; nucleotides outside the gene matches: 16. CDR1 is MNHEY and CDR2 is SMNVEV in the germline V gene (reference sequence). This CDR3 region has 17 residues. The CDR3 sequence: CASSLTAQGANSFGYTF. CDR3 bases: TGTGCCAGCAGTTTAACGGCCCAGGGGGCGAACTCCTTCGGCTACACCTTC.

The CDR3 region is CASSQDWGGQGDEQFF. The CDR3, as DNA: TGCGCCAGCAGCCAAGATTGGGGGGGGCAGGGCGATGAGCAGTTCTTC. The chain links TRBV4-3 to TRBJ2-1; TRBD2 might be the D (7 bases). The CDR3 contains 16 residues. Per the germline V gene, CDR1 is LGHNA and CDR2 is YSLEER. The ends were cut back, 0 bases at V and 8 bases at J, with 17 bases in the middle.

The genes are TRBV19 and TRBJ2-7; 11 bases match TRBD2. J lost 7 bases, V lost 10 bases, and 9 bases had no gene match. There are 13 residues in the CDR3. Germline CDR1 LNHDA, CDR2 SQIVND (reference sequence). CDR3 coding DNA: TGTGCCACCACAACTAGCGGGAGACGTGAGCAGTACTTC. Translated, it gives CATTTSGRREQYF.

V is TRBV29-1 and J is TRBJ1-1; TRBD1 aligns across 7 bases. This CDR3 spans 17 amino acids. V gave up 3 bases and J gave up 5 bases; unmatched junction bases: 18. In germline, CDR1 is SQVTM, CDR2 ANQGSEA. CDR3 loop: CSVEGRQGTPGWTEAFF. DNA for the CDR3: TGCAGCGTTGAGGGCCGACAGGGAACCCCAGGGTGGACTGAAGCTTTCTTT.

The V call is TRBV5-5, the J call TRBJ2-7; possibly TRBD2 for D (5 bases). This CDR3 has 15 amino acids. The V end was cut by 0 bases, the J end by 6 bases, with 16 bases between. Germline CDR1 and CDR2: SGHKS and YYEKEE (reference sequence). CDR3 nucleotide sequence: TGTGCCAGCAGCTTGGGTTGGAGCGGATCGGCCGAGCAGTACTTC. It encodes CASSLGWSGSAEQYF.

The chain combines TRBV3-1 (or the pseudogene TRBV3-2) with TRBJ2-2, with a tentative D call TRBD1 (5 bases). The CDR3 runs 15 residues. V lost 1 base, J lost 2 bases, and 8 bases lay in between. Per germline, CDR1 LGHDT and CDR2 YNNKEL (reference sequence). The CDR3 here is CASSQGQINTGELFF. The CDR3 region has the DNA TGTGCCAGCAGCCAAGGACAGATAAACACCGGGGAGCTGTTTTTT.

The chain uses TRBV7-9 and TRBJ2-6; D may be TRBD1 (6 bases). V shed 2 bases and J shed 2 bases, with 7 bases lying between them. The germline CDR1 and CDR2 sequences are SEHNR and FQNEAQ (reference sequence). This CDR3 has 15 amino acids. This chain's CDR3 is CASSLRGTGANVLTF. DNA of the CDR3: TGTGCCAGCAGCTTAAGGGGGACTGGGGCCAACGTCCTGACTTTC.

This clone was detected only once. The rearrangement uses TRBV6-5 and TRBJ2-7, with D tentatively TRBD2 (6 bases). V lost 6 bases and J lost 6, with 12 bases in between. Germline CDR1 and CDR2: MNHEY and SVGAGI. The CDR3 runs to 12 residues. Here the CDR3 DNA reads TGTGCCAGCAGCCCGACTAGTTTCGAGCAGTACTTC. It translates to CASSPTSFEQYF.

The gene calls are TRBV7-2 and TRBJ2-7, with D maybe TRBD1 (8 bases). The CDR3 spans 14 residues. Germline V gene sequence: CDR1 SGHTA, CDR2 FQGNSA. V was clipped by 4 bases and J by 2 bases, with 12 bases between them. The CDR3 sequence: CASSWTGRAYEQYF. The DNA for the CDR3 is TGTGCCAGCAGCTGGACAGGGAGGGCCTACGAGCAGTACTTC.

Notes on this clone: One junction end disagrees with the germline gene, perhaps due to a read error. V is TRBV7-2 and J is TRBJ2-6; D is undetermined. The length of the CDR3 is 14 residues. From germline, CDR1 is SGHTA and CDR2 FQGNSA. In DNA form, the CDR3 reads TGTGCCAGCAGCCGGAGCTCTAGGGCCAACGTCCTGACTTTC. Translation: CASSRSSRANVLTF.

The chain combines TRBV24-1 with TRBJ2-1; D may be TRBD1 (7 bases). V was clipped by 10 bases and J by 4 bases, with 19 bases between them. The CDR3 extends over 15 amino acids. Germline V CDR1 and CDR2: KGHDR, SFDVKD. The CDR3 DNA is TGTGCCACTCAAAAAAGCCAGGGGGGATACAATGAGCAGTTCTTC. It specifies CATQKSQGGYNEQFF.

The rearrangement joins TRBV15 to TRBJ2-3; 11 positions agree with TRBD2. This CDR3 has 15 residues. The V gene end was trimmed by 1 base and the J gene end by 3 bases; junction bases not matched to a gene: 0. From germline, CDR1 is LNHNV and CDR2 YYDKDF (reference sequence). The CDR3 DNA reads TGTGCCACCAGCAGAGGACTAGCGGGGACAGATACGCAGTATTTT. It is translated as CATSRGLAGTDTQYF.

This clone was recorded a few times. This rearrangement joins TRBV7-9 to TRBJ2-5, with 8 bases matching TRBD2. The germline gives CDR1 SEHNR, CDR2 FQNEAQ (reference sequence). This CDR3 has 14 amino acids. The J segment lost 4 bases and the V segment lost 5 bases, leaving 6 bases of the junction unmatched. DNA for the CDR3: TGTGCCAGCAGCAAAGGGACTAGAGGAGAGACCCAGTACTTC. This sequence encodes CASSKGTRGETQYF.

This clone came up once. The chain carries TRBV6-5 and TRBJ1-1; perhaps TRBD1 as D (5 bases). CDR3 length: 15 residues. CDR1 is MNHEY, CDR2 SVGAGI, per germline. V lost 6 bases and J 3 bases, leaving 17 bases between the germline ends. The DNA of the CDR3 is TGTGCCAGCAGGCACGCGGGACGGGTTTACACTGAAGCTTTCTTT. It yields the protein CASRHAGRVYTEAFF.

V usage is TRBV6-6 and J usage is TRBJ2-7, with 7 bases fitting TRBD1. The trim removed 10 bases at V and 2 bases at J, leaving 8 bases unmatched. This CDR3 is 13 amino acids long. Germline loops: CDR1 MNHNY, CDR2 SVGAGI (reference sequence). CDR3 bases: TGTGCCACCAAATCGGGACAGCCCTACGAGCAGTACTTC. This translates into CATKSGQPYEQYF.

The rearrangement links TRBV4-3 to TRBJ2-7, with TRBD2 matching over 11 bases. V was clipped by 0 bases and J by 4 bases; unmatched bases: 8. Germline V CDR1 and CDR2: LGHNA, YSLEER. This CDR3 contains 17 residues. CDR3 loop: CASSQDFSGLAAYEQYF. For the CDR3, the DNA is TGCGCCAGCAGCCAAGATTTCTCGGGACTAGCGGCGTACGAGCAGTACTTC.

The rearrangement links TRBV18 to TRBJ2-5; 10 positions match TRBD2. CDR3 size: 16 residues. CDR1 is KGHSH and CDR2 is LQKENI in the germline V gene. V was pared by 2 bases and J by 7 bases, with 10 bases of the junction left unmatched. CDR3 sequence reads: CASSPRVSSGSVTQYF. CDR3 DNA: TGTGCCAGCTCACCAAGGGTTTCTAGCGGGAGTGTGACCCAGTACTTC.

The rearrangement uses TRBV7-2 and TRBJ2-3; D perhaps matches TRBD1 (6 bases). CDR3 length equals 14 residues. In germline, CDR1 is SGHTA, CDR2 FQGNSA. Between the trimmed V and J ends, which lost 2 bases and 2 bases, there was a span of 8 bases. In nucleotides, the CDR3 is TGTGCCAGCAGCTTAACAGGGTTCACAGATACGCAGTATTTT. It is translated as CASSLTGFTDTQYF.

In regard to this clone: Other DNA sequences in this sample translate to the same CDR3. The chain couples TRBV9 to TRBJ1-3; 9 positions match TRBD1. The CDR3 has 16 amino acids. The V gene's germline CDR1 is SGDLS and CDR2 YYNGEE. The V gene end was trimmed by 0 bases and the J gene end by 4 bases; junction bases not matched to a gene: 5. The CDR3, as DNA: TGTGCCAGCAGCGTAGTAGGGACAGGGTACGGAAACACCATATATTTT. Its protein is CASSVVGTGYGNTIYF. Full variable domain (remainder filled in from reference TRBV9 and TRBJ1-3): DSGVTQTPKHLITATGQRVTLRCSPRSGDLSVYWYQQSLDQGLQFLIQYYNGEERAKGNILERFSAQQFPDLHSELNLSSLELGDSALYFCASSVVGTGYGNTIYFGEGSWLTVV.

V is TRBV6-5 and J is TRBJ2-7; D gene ambiguous. The germline V gene encodes CDR1 MNHEY and CDR2 SVGAGI. V was shortened by 0 bases and J by 0 bases, with 12 bases between the two germline ends. The CDR3 length is 16 residues. The CDR3, as DNA: TGTGCCAGCAGTTACTCGAGTAGTTACAGCTCCTACGAGCAGTACTTC. It yields the protein CASSYSSSYSSYEQYF.

The chain carries TRBV9 and TRBJ2-7; no definite D call. The CDR3 length is 10 residues. The V end lost 6 bases, the J end lost 7 bases, and 8 bases lay between the germline ends. CDR1 SGDLS and CDR2 YYNGEE come from the germline V gene. The CDR3 nucleotides are TGTGCCAGCACCCCTAGGGAGCAGTACTTC. Protein sequence: CASTPREQYF.

This clone occurred a few times. The chain is built from TRBV28 and TRBJ1-5, with 10 bases that match TRBD1. V lost 6 bases and J lost 3; bases outside the gene matches: 8. CDR1 and CDR2 (germline): MDHEN, SYDVKM. This CDR3 comprises 16 residues. In DNA, the CDR3 is TGTGCCAGCAGCCTCCCGAGACAGGGGGCCAATCAGCCCCAGCATTTT. It is translated as CASSLPRQGANQPQHF.

V gene TRBV24-1 combines with J gene TRBJ2-3; 9 nucleotides match TRBD2. The CDR3 runs to 15 residues. Germline V lookup: CDR1 KGHDR, CDR2 SFDVKD. The ends lost 4 bases at V and 2 bases at J; junction bases unmatched: 3. This CDR3 is CATSDSGGFTDTQYF. DNA for the CDR3: TGTGCCACCAGTGACAGCGGGGGGTTCACAGATACGCAGTATTTT.